Presented here are 19 T cell receptor beta chains from one specimen sequenced in a study of T cells in Graves' hyperthyroidism and ophthalmopathy. TCR beta CDR3 sequences were amplified from RNA transcripts. RT-PCR in the first round (using the HTBI primer set) targeted the TCR CDR3. TCRdb recomputed calls from the multiplex PCR reads with MiXCR, one row per CDR3 protein. The profile covers under 350,000 distinct CDR3 sequences, with over 20% appearing a single time and over 45% taken by the ten largest. The material sequenced was blood. The receptors come from a woman aged 45-65 years with Graves' hyperthyroidism.

This clonotype turned up a few times. The chain has TRBV20-1 and TRBJ1-5; TRBD1 might be the D (5 bases). Germline V gene lookup returns CDR1 DFQATT and CDR2 SNEGSKA (reference sequence). Trimming pared 8 bases from V and 9 bases from J, leaving 8 bases between. The CDR3 runs 9 residues. Here the CDR3 reads CSTGGPQHF. The DNA of the CDR3 is TGCAGTACCGGGGGGCCCCAGCATTTT.

Details on this clonotype: This may be a read error, as it is one base from a much larger clone. The V and J genes are TRBV11-2 and TRBJ2-7; 9 nucleotides agree with TRBD2. The CDR3 spans 14 residues. Germline CDR1 reads SGHAT; CDR2 reads FQNNGV. The J segment lost 7 bases and the V segment lost 4 bases, leaving 8 bases of the junction unmatched. CDR3 DNA sequence: TGTGCCAGCAGCTCCTCAGCGGGAGGCAATGAGCAGTACTTC. It codes for CASSSSAGGNEQYF.

This clonotype was counted a single time. This chain connects TRBV2 to TRBJ1-5; 8 nucleotides line up with TRBD1. This CDR3 is 16 amino acids long. V lost 2 bases, J lost 4 bases, and 7 bases stayed unmatched. Germline CDR1 is SNHLY and CDR2 is FYNNEI. The CDR3 here is CASSESARQGNQPQHF. The CDR3, as DNA: TGTGCCAGCAGTGAATCTGCCAGACAGGGGAATCAGCCCCAGCATTTT.

The gene calls are TRBV9 and TRBJ1-1; 7 nucleotides align to TRBD1. Trimming cost V 0 bases and J 1 base; bases outside gene matches: 6. Germline assignment: CDR1 SGDLS and CDR2 YYNGEE. The CDR3 is made up of 16 amino acids. Here the CDR3 reads CASSVEGAVRNTEAFF. CDR3 DNA: TGTGCCAGCAGCGTAGAGGGGGCAGTAAGGAACACTGAAGCTTTCTTT.

This clonotype was observed a few times. This chain connects TRBV5-1 to TRBJ2-1, with 14 bases matching TRBD2. The junction had 6 bases not matched to a gene; V was cut back by 4 bases and J by 9 bases. This CDR3 comprises 15 residues. The V gene's germline CDR1 is SGHRS and CDR2 YFSETQ. Written as DNA, the CDR3 is TGCGCCAGCAGCCTGACTAGCGGGAGGGACGGTGAGCAGTTCTTC. Its translation: CASSLTSGRDGEQFF.

The rearrangement links TRBV7-9 to TRBJ2-1; D remains ambiguous. Trimming removed 5 bases at V and 9 bases at J, with 14 bases between. Germline CDR1 is SEHNR and CDR2 is FQNEAQ (reference sequence). This CDR3 is 13 amino acids long. This CDR3 is CASSQGFSGEQFF. The CDR3, as DNA: TGTGCCAGCAGCCAAGGTTTCTCCGGTGAGCAGTTCTTC.

This clonotype was found many times. Written as DNA, the CDR3 is TGTGCCAGCAGCCAAGGCTACGAGCAGTACTTC. Its translation: CASSQGYEQYF. The V call is TRBV3-1, the J call TRBJ2-7; no firm D call. CDR1 is LGHDT, CDR2 YNNKEL, per germline (reference sequence). V was shortened by 1 base and J by 3 bases, with 1 base between the two germline ends. The CDR3 is 11 residues long.

To note about this clonotype: It is likely a read error: a sequence one base away is far more abundant. The chain combines TRBV3-1 with TRBJ2-5; tentative D call: TRBD2 (6 bases). This CDR3 has 12 amino acids. The germline V gene has CDR1 LGHDT and CDR2 YNNKEL (reference sequence). The CDR3 nucleotides read TGTGCCAGCACCCAAGGAGGGGAGACCCAGTACTTC. Its translation is CASTQGGETQYF.

This clonotype was counted between two and nine times. The rearrangement links TRBV4-1 to TRBJ2-7; possibly TRBD2 for D (5 bases). This CDR3 region has 15 residues. Germline-derived CDR1 and CDR2 are MGHRA and YSYEKL. V gave up 4 bases and J gave up 4 bases, with 17 bases separating them. CDR3 residues: CASSPREGIGYEQYF. The CDR3 DNA sequence: TGCGCCAGCAGCCCGAGGGAAGGTATTGGTTACGAGCAGTACTTC.

The sample holds many counts of this clonotype. This rearrangement joins TRBV5-1 to TRBJ2-7, with TRBD2 identical over 9 bases. The CDR3 runs to 15 residues. Germline V gives CDR1 SGHRS, CDR2 YFSETQ. V was clipped by 5 bases and J by 3 bases; unmatched bases: 9. CDR3 region: CASSPSTSGSYEQYF. In DNA form, the CDR3 reads TGCGCCAGCAGTCCATCGACTAGCGGAAGCTACGAGCAGTACTTC.

The chain combines TRBV12-3 or TRBV12-4 with TRBJ1-2; TRBD1 aligns across 10 bases. V trimming: 1 base; J trimming: 5 bases; junction bases outside the gene matches: 1. The CDR3 totals 14 residues. CDR3 bases: TGTGCCAGCAGTTTAGAGGGACAGGGGTATGGCTACACCTTC. It encodes CASSLEGQGYGYTF.

Many counts were recorded for this clonotype. The chain recombines TRBV7-9 with TRBJ2-5; TRBD2 agrees at 9 bases. The germline CDR1 and CDR2 sequences are SEHNR and FQNEAQ (reference sequence). The CDR3 has 14 amino acids. V lost 3 bases and J lost 1; bases outside the gene matches: 0. CDR3 loop: CASSLGLAQETQYF. CDR3 coding DNA: TGTGCCAGCAGCTTGGGACTAGCCCAAGAGACCCAGTACTTC.

This clonotype was seen many times. The chain joins TRBV2 to TRBJ1-2; TRBD1 agrees at 9 bases. Per the germline V gene, CDR1 is SNHLY and CDR2 is FYNNEI. The CDR3 sequence is 15 residues long. Germline trimming cut 4 bases from V and 6 bases from J; bases unmatched to any gene: 9. CDR3 DNA: TGTGCCAGCAGTGGCCTAACAGGGGGCGCGAATGGCTACACCTTC. Translation: CASSGLTGGANGYTF.

This clonotype was detected many times. Here the CDR3 reads CSAHVWSETQYF. CDR3 DNA sequence: TGCAGTGCTCATGTCTGGTCCGAGACCCAGTACTTC. The chain joins TRBV20-1 to TRBJ2-5, with no clear D. Trimming shortened V by 5 bases and J by 5 bases, and 12 bases separated the two germline ends. CDR3 length: 12 amino acids. The germline V gene encodes CDR1 DFQATT and CDR2 SNEGSKA (reference sequence).

This clonotype has at least ten counts. The rearrangement uses TRBV20-1 and TRBJ2-1; tentatively, D is TRBD2 (5 bases). Germline V lookup: CDR1 DFQATT, CDR2 SNEGSKA (reference sequence). This CDR3 spans 11 amino acids. The V end lost 5 bases, the J end lost 10 bases, and 12 bases lay between the germline ends. The CDR3 reads CSAEQSGEQFF. The CDR3 DNA is TGCAGTGCTGAGCAGTCGGGGGAGCAGTTCTTC.

The V call is TRBV12-3 or TRBV12-4, the J call TRBJ2-1, with 10 bases identical to TRBD1. V dropped 8 bases and J dropped 3; count of bases not matched to a gene: 4. The CDR3 is 14 amino acids. CDR3 sequence reads: CASSGTGVYNEQFF. CDR3 nucleotides: TGTGCCAGCTCGGGGACAGGGGTCTACAATGAGCAGTTCTTC.

This clonotype was counted only a few times. The J gene is TRBJ2-1, the V gene TRBV7-2, with 7 bases lining up with TRBD1. The V gene's germline CDR1 is SGHTA and CDR2 FQGNSA. The CDR3 has 15 amino acids. J lost 3 bases, V lost 6 bases, and 8 bases had no gene match. CDR3: CASRIPGGVYNEQFF. The DNA of the CDR3 is TGTGCCAGCAGAATCCCAGGGGGAGTCTACAATGAGCAGTTCTTC. Supplemented by reference TRBV7-2 and TRBJ2-1, the full variable domain reads GAGVSQSPSNKVTEKGKDVELRCDPISGHTALYWYRQSLGQGLEFLIYFQGNSAPDKSGLPSDRFSAERTGGSVSTLTIQRTQQEDSAVYLCASRIPGGVYNEQFFGPGTRLTVL.

This clonotype has a handful of counts. CDR3 loop: CSATEGNYGYTF. The DNA of the CDR3 is TGCAGTGCTACCGAAGGGAACTATGGCTACACCTTC. This chain joins TRBV20-1 and TRBJ1-2; D unresolved. Looked up from germline, CDR1 is DFQATT and CDR2 is SNEGSKA (reference sequence). The CDR3 is made up of 12 amino acids. V was trimmed by 4 bases and J by 2 bases, leaving 8 bases between them.

The rearrangement joins TRBV2 to TRBJ2-6; 9 positions agree with TRBD1. CDR1 and CDR2 (germline): SNHLY, FYNNEI. V lost 5 bases to trimming and J lost 1 base; unmatched junction nucleotides: 6. The CDR3 sequence is 17 residues long. Written as DNA, the CDR3 is TGTGCCAGCAGTCGGACAGGGGCAACTTCTGGGGCCAACGTCCTGACTTTC. Its protein product is CASSRTGATSGANVLTF.